Listed below are T cell receptor beta chains from one sample, sequenced in a study of T cells in Graves' hyperthyroidism and ophthalmopathy. TCRdb re-called the multiplex PCR reads through MiXCR, storing one row per CDR3 protein. The data hold 300,000 to 500,000 distinct CDR3 sequences, with more than 12% observed a single time. Sequencing was performed on blood. The receptors stem from a man aged 50-59 years with Graves' ophthalmopathy. Each CDR3 is given with its conserved first and last residue. The D gene is left open where the match is weak. The size field is filled for only some rows; it gives once, few, many or a size class.

TRBJ1-2	few	NA	TRBV6-1	8	CASGGYTF	TGTGCCAGCGGAGGCTACACCTTC
TRBJ1-2	many	NA	TRBV6-1	13	CAGRISGGYGYTF	TGTGCCGGCCGGATATCGGGTGGCTATGGCTACACCTTC
TRBJ2-3	few	TRBD2	TRBV5-1	16	CASMVTGGSGTDTQYF	TGCGCCAGCATGGTAACGGGAGGTTCGGGCACAGATACGCAGTATTTT
TRBJ2-7	NA	TRBD1	TRBV7-9	15	CASSLEDRGFHEQYF	TGTGCCAGCAGCTTAGAGGACAGGGGGTTTCACGAGCAGTACTTC
TRBJ2-4	NA	TRBD1	TRBV9	15	CASSGGGTGLNIQYF	TGTGCCAGCAGCGGGGGAGGGACAGGGCTGAACATTCAGTACTTC
TRBJ1-4	NA	NA	TRBV6-1	14	CASSVVRGGEKLFF	TGTGCCAGCAGTGTGGTGAGGGGGGGTGAAAAACTGTTTTTT
TRBJ2-5	many	TRBD2	TRBV12-3/TRBV12-4	15	CASSLVGLAGETQYF	TGTGCCAGCAGTTTAGTAGGACTAGCAGGGGAGACCCAGTACTTC
TRBJ2-7	NA	TRBD2	TRBV20-1	15	CSARERSGSIYEQYF	TGCAGTGCTAGAGAACGTAGCGGGAGTATCTACGAGCAGTACTTC
TRBJ2-1	many	TRBD2	TRBV27	16	CASSLTSSGNYNEQFF	TGTGCCAGCAGTTTAACCTCTAGCGGGAACTACAATGAGCAGTTCTTC
TRBJ2-7	NA	NA	TRBV19	12	CASRGQYNEQYF	TGTGCCAGTCGAGGACAGTACAACGAGCAGTACTTC
TRBJ2-2	NA	NA	TRBV20-1	13	CSARRVDTGELFF	TGCAGTGCTAGAAGGGTGGACACCGGGGAGCTGTTTTTT
TRBJ2-5	many	NA	TRBV7-9	17	CASSWVGDIARQETQYF	TGTGCCAGCAGCTGGGTGGGAGACATCGCGCGCCAAGAGACCCAGTACTTC
TRBJ2-7	many	NA	TRBV5-1	16	CASSSVQSWRPEEQYF	TGCGCCAGCAGCTCGGTCCAGTCGTGGCGTCCTGAGGAGCAGTACTTC
TRBJ2-1	many	NA	TRBV15	15	CATSIFGTNYNEQFF	TGTGCCACCAGCATTTTCGGGACAAACTACAATGAGCAGTTCTTC
TRBJ2-4	many	NA	TRBV7-8	17	CASSLVPGEAAKNIQYF	TGTGCCAGCAGCTTAGTCCCAGGGGAGGCGGCCAAAAACATTCAGTACTTC
TRBJ1-1	many	NA	TRBV27	14	CASSNNQKNTEAFF	TGTGCCAGCAGTAACAATCAGAAGAACACTGAAGCTTTCTTT
TRBJ1-1	many	NA	TRBV12-3/TRBV12-4	14	CASTSLEGKTEAFF	TGTGCCAGCACTTCCCTTGAGGGAAAGACTGAAGCTTTCTTT
TRBJ2-7	many	NA	TRBV24-1	15	CATSDSVESSYEQYF	TGTGCCACCAGTGACTCAGTTGAGAGCTCCTACGAGCAGTACTTC
TRBJ2-7	many	NA	TRBV29-1	16	CSVPPTARFRPYEQYF	TGCAGCGTTCCACCGACTGCCCGGTTCAGACCTTACGAGCAGTACTTC
TRBJ2-7	many	NA	TRBV28	13	CASSFEEQYEQYF	TGTGCCAGCAGTTTTGAGGAGCAGTACGAGCAGTACTTC
TRBJ2-7	NA	NA	TRBV25-1	14	CASSEGGHTYEQYF	TGTGCCAGCAGTGAGGGAGGACACACCTACGAGCAGTACTTC
TRBJ1-5	many	NA	TRBV15	13	CATSRGRDQPQHF	TGTGCCACCAGCAGAGGCCGGGATCAGCCCCAGCATTTT
TRBJ2-7	NA	NA	TRBV19	13	CASSIVGTYEQYF	TGTGCCAGTAGTATCGTGGGGACCTACGAGCAGTACTTC
TRBJ1-4	NA	TRBD1	TRBV29-1	14	CSGGTGNLGEKLFF	TGCAGCGGCGGGACAGGGAATCTTGGTGAAAAACTGTTTTTT
TRBJ2-2	many	NA	TRBV6-5	16	CASSYEGGGYTGELFF	TGTGCCAGCAGTTATGAGGGGGGGGGTTACACCGGGGAGCTGTTTTTT
TRBJ2-1	NA	TRBD2	TRBV20-1	15	CSASPPRLAGNEQFF	TGCAGTGCTAGCCCCCCGCGACTAGCTGGCAATGAGCAGTTCTTC
TRBJ2-5	many	NA	TRBV11-2	13	CASSLDRKETQYF	TGTGCCAGCAGCTTAGACAGAAAAGAGACCCAGTACTTC
TRBJ2-5	many	TRBD2	TRBV19	15	CASAGLAGGDGTQYF	TGTGCCAGTGCGGGGCTAGCGGGAGGGGATGGGACCCAGTACTTC
TRBJ1-1	many	NA	TRBV6-5	13	CASSYSVNTEAFF	TGTGCCAGCAGTTACTCAGTGAACACTGAAGCTTTCTTT
TRBJ2-1	many	NA	TRBV5-4	12	CASSPDSNEQFF	TGTGCCAGCAGCCCCGACAGCAATGAGCAGTTCTTC
TRBJ1-4	many	NA	TRBV28	17	CASSLSGGLATNEKLFF	TGTGCCAGCAGTTTGAGTGGCGGACTGGCAACTAATGAAAAACTGTTTTTT
TRBJ2-7	NA	NA	TRBV7-6	13	CASSSQGTYGQYF	TGTGCCAGCAGCTCCCAGGGTACCTACGGGCAGTACTTC
TRBJ2-7	many	NA	TRBV11-2	15	CASSSRAQSSYEQYF	TGTGCCAGCAGCTCCCGGGCCCAAAGCTCCTACGAGCAGTACTTC
TRBJ2-7	many	TRBD2	TRBV10-3	14	CATQRDRTSYEQYF	TGTGCCACCCAGCGGGACCGGACCTCCTACGAGCAGTACTTC
TRBJ2-2	few	TRBD2	TRBV10-2	16	CASSGLAGGPSGELFF	TGCGCCAGCTCGGGACTAGCGGGAGGTCCGAGCGGGGAGCTGTTTTTT
TRBJ2-7	many	NA	TRBV7-9	12	CASSFSSYEQYF	TGTGCCAGCAGCTTTAGCTCCTACGAGCAGTACTTC
TRBJ1-6	many	TRBD1	TRBV12-3/TRBV12-4	18	CASSLRTGDTSYNSPLHF	TGTGCCAGCAGTTTAAGAACAGGGGATACCTCCTATAATTCACCCCTCCACTTT
TRBJ2-1	NA	TRBD2	TRBV19	19	CASSELAGGLPSSYNEQFF	TGTGCCAGTAGTGAACTAGCGGGAGGCTTACCTAGCTCCTACAATGAGCAGTTCTTC
TRBJ2-1	many	NA	TRBV10-3	16	CAISESGGTSYNEQFF	TGTGCCATCAGTGAGTCGGGCGGAACCTCCTACAATGAGCAGTTCTTC
TRBJ1-6	NA	NA	TRBV4-1	14	CASSQVQDNSPLHF	TGCGCCAGCAGCCAAGTACAAGATAATTCACCCCTCCACTTT
TRBJ2-7	NA	NA	TRBV29-1	12	CSVESDSYEQYF	TGCAGCGTTGAATCAGATTCCTACGAGCAGTACTTC
TRBJ2-4	few	TRBD2	TRBV5-1	18	CASSLGASGRATKNIQYF	TGCGCCAGCAGCTTGGGAGCTAGCGGGAGGGCCACCAAAAACATTCAGTACTTC